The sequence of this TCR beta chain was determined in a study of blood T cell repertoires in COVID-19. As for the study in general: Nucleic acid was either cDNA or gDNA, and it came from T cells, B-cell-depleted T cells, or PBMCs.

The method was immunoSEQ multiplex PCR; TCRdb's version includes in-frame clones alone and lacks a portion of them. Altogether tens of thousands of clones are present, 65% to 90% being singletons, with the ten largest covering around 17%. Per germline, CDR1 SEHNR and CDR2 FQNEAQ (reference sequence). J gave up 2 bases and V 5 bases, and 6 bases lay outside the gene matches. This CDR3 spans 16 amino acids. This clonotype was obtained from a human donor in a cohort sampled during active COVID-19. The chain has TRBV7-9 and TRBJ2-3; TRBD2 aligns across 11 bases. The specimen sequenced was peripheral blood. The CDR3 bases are TGTGCCAGCAGCACGACTAGCGGGGAAGTCACAGATACGCAGTATTTT. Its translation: CASSTTSGEVTDTQYF.